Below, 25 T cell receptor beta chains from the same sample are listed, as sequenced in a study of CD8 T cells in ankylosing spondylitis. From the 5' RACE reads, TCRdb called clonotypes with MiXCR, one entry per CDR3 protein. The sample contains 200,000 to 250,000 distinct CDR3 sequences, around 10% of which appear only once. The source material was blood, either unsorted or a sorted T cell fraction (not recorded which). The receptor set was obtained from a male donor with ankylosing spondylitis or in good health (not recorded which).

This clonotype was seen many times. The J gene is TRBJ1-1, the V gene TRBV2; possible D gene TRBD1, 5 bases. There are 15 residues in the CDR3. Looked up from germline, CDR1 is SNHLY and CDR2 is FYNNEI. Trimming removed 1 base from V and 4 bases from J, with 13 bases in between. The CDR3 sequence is CASSEGGGGSTEAFF. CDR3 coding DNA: TGTGCCAGCAGTGAAGGAGGTGGGGGTTCCACTGAAGCTTTCTTT.

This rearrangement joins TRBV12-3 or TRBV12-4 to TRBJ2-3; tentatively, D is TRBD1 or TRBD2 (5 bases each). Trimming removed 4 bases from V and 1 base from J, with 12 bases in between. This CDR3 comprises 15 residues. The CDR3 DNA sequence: TGTGCCAGCAGTTCCGAGGGGTTTGGCACAGATACGCAGTATTTT. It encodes CASSSEGFGTDTQYF.

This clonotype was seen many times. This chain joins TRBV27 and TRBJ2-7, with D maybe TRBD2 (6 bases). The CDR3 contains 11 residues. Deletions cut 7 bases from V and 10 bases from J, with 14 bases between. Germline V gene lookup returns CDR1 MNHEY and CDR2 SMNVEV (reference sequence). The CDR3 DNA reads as TGTGCCAGCATGGATAAGGGAGGCCAGTACTTC. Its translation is CASMDKGGQYF.

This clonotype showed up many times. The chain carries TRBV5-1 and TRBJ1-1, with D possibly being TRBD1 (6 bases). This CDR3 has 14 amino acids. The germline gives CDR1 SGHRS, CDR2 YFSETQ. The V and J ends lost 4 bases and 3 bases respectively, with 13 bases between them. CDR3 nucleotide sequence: TGCGCCAGCAGCCTGGCAGGGGTCGACACTGAAGCTTTCTTT. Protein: CASSLAGVDTEAFF.

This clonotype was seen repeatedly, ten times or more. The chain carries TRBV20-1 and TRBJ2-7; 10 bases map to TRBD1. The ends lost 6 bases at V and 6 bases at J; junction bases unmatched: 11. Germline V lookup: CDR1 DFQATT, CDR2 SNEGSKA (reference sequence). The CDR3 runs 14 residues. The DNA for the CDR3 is TGCAGTGCATCAGAGGGGACAGGGGTTGGCGAGCAGTACTTC. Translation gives CSASEGTGVGEQYF.

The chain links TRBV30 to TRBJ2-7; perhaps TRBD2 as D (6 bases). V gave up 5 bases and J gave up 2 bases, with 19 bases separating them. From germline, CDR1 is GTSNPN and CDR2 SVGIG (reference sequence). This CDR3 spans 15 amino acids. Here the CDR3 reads CAWSLVRGSPYEQYF. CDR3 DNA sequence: TGTGCCTGGTCCCTGGTACGGGGGTCTCCCTACGAGCAGTACTTC.

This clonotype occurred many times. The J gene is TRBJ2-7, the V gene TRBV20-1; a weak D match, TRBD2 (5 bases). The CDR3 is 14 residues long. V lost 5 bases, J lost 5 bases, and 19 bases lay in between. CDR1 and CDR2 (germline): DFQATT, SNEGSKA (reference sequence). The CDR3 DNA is TGCAGTGCTGTGCCGGGAACCTCGGCCGACGAGCAGTACTTC. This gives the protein CSAVPGTSADEQYF.

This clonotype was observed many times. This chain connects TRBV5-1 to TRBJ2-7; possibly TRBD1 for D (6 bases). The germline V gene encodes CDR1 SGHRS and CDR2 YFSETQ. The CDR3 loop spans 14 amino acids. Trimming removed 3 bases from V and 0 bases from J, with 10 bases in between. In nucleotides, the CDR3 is TGCGCCAGCAGCTCCGGACAGACCTCCTACGAGCAGTACTTC. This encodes CASSSGQTSYEQYF.

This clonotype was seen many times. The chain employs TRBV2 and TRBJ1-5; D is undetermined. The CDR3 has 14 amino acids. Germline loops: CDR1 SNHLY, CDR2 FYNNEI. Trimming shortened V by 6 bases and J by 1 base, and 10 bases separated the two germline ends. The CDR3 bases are TGTGCCAGCAGCGGTGGGAGGAGCAATCAGCCCCAGCATTTT. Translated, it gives CASSGGRSNQPQHF.

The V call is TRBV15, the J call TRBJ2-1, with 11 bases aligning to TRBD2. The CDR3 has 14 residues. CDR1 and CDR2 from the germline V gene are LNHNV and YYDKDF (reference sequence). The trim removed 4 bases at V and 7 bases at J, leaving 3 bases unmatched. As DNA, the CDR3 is TGTGCCACCAGCATAGCGGGGGGGAGTAATGAGCAGTTCTTC. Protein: CATSIAGGSNEQFF.

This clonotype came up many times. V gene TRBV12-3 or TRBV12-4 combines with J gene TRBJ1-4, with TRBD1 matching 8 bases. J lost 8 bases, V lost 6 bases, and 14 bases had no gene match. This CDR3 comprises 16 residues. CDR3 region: CASSPILGQGGEKLFF. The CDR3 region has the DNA TGTGCCAGCAGCCCCATCCTAGGACAGGGAGGGGAAAAACTGTTTTTT.

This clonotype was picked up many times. The CDR3 sequence is CASSRSRTSGYNEQFF. The CDR3 DNA reads TGTGCCAGCAGCCGATCGCGGACTAGCGGCTACAATGAGCAGTTCTTC. The chain combines TRBV7-7 with TRBJ2-1; 10 nucleotides agree with TRBD2. Germline assignment: CDR1 SSHAT and CDR2 FNYEAQ (reference sequence). This CDR3 is built from 16 residues. With V trimmed by 5 bases and J by 3 bases, 7 bases remained unmatched.

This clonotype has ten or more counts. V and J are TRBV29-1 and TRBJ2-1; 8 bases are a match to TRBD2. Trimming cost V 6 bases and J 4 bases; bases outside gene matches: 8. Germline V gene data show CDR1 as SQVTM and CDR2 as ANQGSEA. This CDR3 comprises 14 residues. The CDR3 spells CSVGAGEIYNEQFF. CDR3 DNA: TGCAGCGTCGGAGCGGGAGAAATTTACAATGAGCAGTTCTTC.

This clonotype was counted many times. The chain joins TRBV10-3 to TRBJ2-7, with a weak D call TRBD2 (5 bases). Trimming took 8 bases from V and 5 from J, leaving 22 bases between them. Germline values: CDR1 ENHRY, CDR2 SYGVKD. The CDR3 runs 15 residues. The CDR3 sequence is CAISGEGGLQDEQYF. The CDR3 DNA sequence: TGTGCCATCTCAGGAGAGGGCGGCCTCCAGGACGAGCAGTACTTC.

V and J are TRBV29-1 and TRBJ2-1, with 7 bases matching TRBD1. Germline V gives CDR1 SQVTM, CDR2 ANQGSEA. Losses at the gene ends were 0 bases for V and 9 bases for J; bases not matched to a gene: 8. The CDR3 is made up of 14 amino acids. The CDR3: CSVEDPDRVSEQFF. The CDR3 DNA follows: TGCAGCGTTGAAGATCCTGACAGGGTGAGTGAGCAGTTCTTC.

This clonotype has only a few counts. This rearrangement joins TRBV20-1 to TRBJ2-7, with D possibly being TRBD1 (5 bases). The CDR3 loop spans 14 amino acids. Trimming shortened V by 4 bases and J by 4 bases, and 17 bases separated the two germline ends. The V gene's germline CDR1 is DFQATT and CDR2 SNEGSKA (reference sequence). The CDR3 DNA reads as TGCAGTGCTACTTCCCAGGGTTCCCTTTACGAGCAGTACTTC. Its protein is CSATSQGSLYEQYF.

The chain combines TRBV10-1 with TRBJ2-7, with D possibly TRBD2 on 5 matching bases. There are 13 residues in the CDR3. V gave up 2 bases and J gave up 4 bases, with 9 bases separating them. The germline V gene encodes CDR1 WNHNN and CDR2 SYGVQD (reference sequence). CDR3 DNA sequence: TGCGCCAGCAGTGAGCTGAGCGGATACGAGCAGTACTTC. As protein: CASSELSGYEQYF.

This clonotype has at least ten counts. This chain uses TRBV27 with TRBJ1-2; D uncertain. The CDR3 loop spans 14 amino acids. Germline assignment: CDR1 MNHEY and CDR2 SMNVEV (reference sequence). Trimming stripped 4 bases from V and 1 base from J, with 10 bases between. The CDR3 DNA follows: TGTGCCAGCAGTTCCAGAACAGATAACTATGGCTACACCTTC. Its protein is CASSSRTDNYGYTF.

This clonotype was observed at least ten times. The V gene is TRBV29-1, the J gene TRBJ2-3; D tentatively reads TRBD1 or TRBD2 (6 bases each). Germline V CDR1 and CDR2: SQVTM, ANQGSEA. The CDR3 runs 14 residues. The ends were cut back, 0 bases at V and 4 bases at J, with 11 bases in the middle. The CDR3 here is CSVEETGAADTQYF. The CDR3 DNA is TGCAGCGTTGAAGAGACGGGGGCTGCAGATACGCAGTATTTT.

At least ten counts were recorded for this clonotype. The CDR3 DNA follows: TGTGCCAGCAGCCGAGGGACAGCCGGTGGGGAAAAACTGTTTTTT. It translates to CASSRGTAGGEKLFF. The chain is built from TRBV3-1 and TRBJ1-4; 7 bases line up with TRBD1. The germline CDR1 and CDR2 sequences are LGHDT and YNNKEL (reference sequence). The CDR3 has 15 amino acids. Unmatched junction bases numbered 10, after V lost 4 bases and J lost 8 bases.

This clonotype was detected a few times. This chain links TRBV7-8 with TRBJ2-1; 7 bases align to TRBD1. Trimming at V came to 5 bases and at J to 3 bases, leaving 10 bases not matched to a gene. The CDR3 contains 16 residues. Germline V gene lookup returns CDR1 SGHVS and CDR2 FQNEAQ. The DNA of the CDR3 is TGTGCCAGCAGCCAGCTGAGGACAGGTATCTACAATGAGCAGTTCTTC. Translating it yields CASSQLRTGIYNEQFF. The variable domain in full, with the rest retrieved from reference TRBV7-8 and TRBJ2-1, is GAGVSQSPRYKVAKRGQDVALRCDPISGHVSLFWYQQALGQGPEFLTYFQNEAQLDKSGLPSDRFFAERPEGSVSTLKIQRTQQEDSAVYLCASSQLRTGIYNEQFFGPGTRLTVL.

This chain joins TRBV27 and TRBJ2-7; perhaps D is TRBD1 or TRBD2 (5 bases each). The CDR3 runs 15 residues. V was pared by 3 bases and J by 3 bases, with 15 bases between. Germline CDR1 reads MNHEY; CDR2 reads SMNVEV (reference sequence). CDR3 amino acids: CASSFSGTEYYEQYF. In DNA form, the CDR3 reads TGTGCCAGCAGTTTCTCGGGGACGGAGTACTACGAGCAGTACTTC.

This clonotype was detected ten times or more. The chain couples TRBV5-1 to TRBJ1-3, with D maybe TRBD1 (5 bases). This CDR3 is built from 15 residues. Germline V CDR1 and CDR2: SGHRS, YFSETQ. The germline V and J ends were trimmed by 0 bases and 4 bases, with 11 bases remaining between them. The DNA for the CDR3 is TGCGCCAGCAGCTTGGGAGCGGGGACCGGAAACACCATATATTTT. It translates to CASSLGAGTGNTIYF.

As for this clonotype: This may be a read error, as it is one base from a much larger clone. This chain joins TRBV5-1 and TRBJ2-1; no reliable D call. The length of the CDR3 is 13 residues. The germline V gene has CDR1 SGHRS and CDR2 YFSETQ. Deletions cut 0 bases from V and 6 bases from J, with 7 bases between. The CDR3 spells CASSLVGRNEQFF. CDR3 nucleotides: TGCGCCAGCAGCTTGGTGGGCCGCAATGAGCAGTTCTTC.

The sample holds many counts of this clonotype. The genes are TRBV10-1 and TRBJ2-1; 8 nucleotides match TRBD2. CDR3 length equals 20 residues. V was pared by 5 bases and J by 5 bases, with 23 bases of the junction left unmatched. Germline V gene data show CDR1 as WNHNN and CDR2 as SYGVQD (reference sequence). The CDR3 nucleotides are TGCGCCAGCAGTCCCCTTCCAGGGACGCTTAGCGGGAATTCTCACAATGAGCAGTTCTTC. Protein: CASSPLPGTLSGNSHNEQFF.